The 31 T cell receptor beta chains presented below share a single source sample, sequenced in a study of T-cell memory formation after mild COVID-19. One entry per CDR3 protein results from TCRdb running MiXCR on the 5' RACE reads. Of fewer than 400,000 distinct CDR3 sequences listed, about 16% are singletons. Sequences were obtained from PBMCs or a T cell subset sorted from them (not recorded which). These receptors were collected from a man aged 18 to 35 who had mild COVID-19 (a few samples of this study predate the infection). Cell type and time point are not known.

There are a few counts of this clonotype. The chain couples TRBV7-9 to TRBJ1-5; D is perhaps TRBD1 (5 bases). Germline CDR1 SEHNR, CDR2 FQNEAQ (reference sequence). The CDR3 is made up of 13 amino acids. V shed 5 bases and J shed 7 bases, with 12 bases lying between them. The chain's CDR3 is CASSLTAKQPQHF. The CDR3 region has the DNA TGTGCCAGCAGCCTGACAGCAAAACAGCCCCAGCATTTT.

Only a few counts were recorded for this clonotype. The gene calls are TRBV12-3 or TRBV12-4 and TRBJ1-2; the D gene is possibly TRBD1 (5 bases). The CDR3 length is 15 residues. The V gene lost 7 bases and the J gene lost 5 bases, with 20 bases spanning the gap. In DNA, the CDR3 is TGTGCCAGCACCCCTCAAGGAGGGAGGGGTTATGGCTACACCTTC. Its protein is CASTPQGGRGYGYTF.

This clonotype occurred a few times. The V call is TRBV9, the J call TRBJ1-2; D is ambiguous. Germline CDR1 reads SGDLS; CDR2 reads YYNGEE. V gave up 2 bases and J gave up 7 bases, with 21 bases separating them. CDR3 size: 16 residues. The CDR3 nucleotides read TGTGCCAGCAGCGTCCTCACTGCCGGGAGTCCGGGTGGCTACACCTTC. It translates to CASSVLTAGSPGGYTF.

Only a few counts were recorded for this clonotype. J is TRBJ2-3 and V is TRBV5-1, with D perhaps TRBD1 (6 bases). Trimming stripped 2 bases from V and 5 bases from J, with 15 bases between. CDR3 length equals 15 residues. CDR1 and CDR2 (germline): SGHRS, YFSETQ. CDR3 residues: CASSLSQGLGDTQYF. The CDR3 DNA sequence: TGCGCCAGCAGCTTATCGCAGGGGTTAGGAGATACGCAGTATTTT.

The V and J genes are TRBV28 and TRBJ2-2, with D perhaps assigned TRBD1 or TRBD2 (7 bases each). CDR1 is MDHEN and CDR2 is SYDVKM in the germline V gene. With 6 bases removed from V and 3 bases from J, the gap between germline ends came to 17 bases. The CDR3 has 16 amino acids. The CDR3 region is CASRRGGGAYTGELFF. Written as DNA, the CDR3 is TGTGCCAGCAGGAGGGGAGGGGGCGCATACACCGGGGAGCTGTTTTTT.

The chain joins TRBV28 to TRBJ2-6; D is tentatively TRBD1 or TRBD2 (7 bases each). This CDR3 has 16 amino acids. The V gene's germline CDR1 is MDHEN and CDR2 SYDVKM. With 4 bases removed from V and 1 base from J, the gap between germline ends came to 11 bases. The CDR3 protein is CASSSGGESGANVLTF. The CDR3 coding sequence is TGTGCCAGCAGTTCAGGGGGGGAATCTGGGGCCAACGTCCTGACTTTC.

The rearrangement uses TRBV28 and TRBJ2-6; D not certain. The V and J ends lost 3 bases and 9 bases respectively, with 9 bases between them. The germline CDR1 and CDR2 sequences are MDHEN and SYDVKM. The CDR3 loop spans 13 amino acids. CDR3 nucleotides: TGTGCCAGCAGTTTGGGAAGGGTCAACGTCCTGACTTTC. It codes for CASSLGRVNVLTF.

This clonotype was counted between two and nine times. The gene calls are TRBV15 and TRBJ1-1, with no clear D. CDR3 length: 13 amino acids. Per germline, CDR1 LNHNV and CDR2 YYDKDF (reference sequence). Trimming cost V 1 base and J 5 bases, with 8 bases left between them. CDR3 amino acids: CATSRGLETEAFF. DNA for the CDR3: TGTGCCACCAGCAGAGGGCTAGAAACTGAAGCTTTCTTT.

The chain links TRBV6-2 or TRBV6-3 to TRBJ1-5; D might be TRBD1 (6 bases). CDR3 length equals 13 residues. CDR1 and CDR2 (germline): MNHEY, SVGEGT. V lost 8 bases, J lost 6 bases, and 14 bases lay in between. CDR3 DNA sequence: TGTGCCAGCGTGGGGGCGCGGGGTCAGCCCCAGCATTTT. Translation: CASVGARGQPQHF.

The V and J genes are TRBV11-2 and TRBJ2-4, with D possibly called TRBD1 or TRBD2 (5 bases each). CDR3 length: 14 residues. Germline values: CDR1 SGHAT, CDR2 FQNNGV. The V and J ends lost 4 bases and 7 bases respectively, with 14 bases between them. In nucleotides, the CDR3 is TGTGCCAGCAGCTGGGAGCAGGGACCCAACATTCAGTACTTC. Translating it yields CASSWEQGPNIQYF.

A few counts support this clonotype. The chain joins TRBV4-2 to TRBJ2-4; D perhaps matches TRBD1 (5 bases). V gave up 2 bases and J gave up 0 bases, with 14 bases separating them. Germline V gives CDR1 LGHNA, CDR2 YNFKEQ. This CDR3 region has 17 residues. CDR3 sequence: CASSQLGEGLAKNIQYF. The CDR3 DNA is TGTGCCAGCAGCCAACTAGGGGAAGGGCTAGCCAAAAACATTCAGTACTTC.

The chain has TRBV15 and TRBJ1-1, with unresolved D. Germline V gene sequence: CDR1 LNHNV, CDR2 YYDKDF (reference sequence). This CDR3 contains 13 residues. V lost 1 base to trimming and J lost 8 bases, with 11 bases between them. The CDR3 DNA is TGTGCCACCAGCAGAGCGGCCCCCTACGAAGCTTTCTTT. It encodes CATSRAAPYEAFF.

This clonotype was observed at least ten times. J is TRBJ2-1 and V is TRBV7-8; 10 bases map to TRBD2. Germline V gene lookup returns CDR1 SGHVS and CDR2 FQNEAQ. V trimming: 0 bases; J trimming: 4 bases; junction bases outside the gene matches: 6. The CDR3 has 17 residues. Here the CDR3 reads CASSLAAGGLLYNEQFF. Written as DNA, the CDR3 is TGTGCCAGCAGCTTAGCAGCGGGGGGGTTGCTTTACAATGAGCAGTTCTTC.

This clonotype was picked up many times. The CDR3 DNA reads TGTGCCAGCAGTTTAGCGGGGGCAGGGTACGGCCGAGCTTTCTTT. Its protein product is CASSLAGAGYGRAFF. V and J are TRBV12-3 or TRBV12-4 and TRBJ1-1; the D gene is possibly TRBD1 (6 bases). The CDR3 has 15 residues. The V end lost 0 bases, the J end lost 10 bases, and 18 bases lay between the germline ends.

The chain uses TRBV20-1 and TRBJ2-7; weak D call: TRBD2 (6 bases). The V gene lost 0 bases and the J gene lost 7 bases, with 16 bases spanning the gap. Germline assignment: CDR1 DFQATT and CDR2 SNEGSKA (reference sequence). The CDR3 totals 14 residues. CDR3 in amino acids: CSARDGDWLREQYF. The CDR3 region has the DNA TGCAGTGCTAGAGATGGGGACTGGCTCCGAGAGCAGTACTTC.

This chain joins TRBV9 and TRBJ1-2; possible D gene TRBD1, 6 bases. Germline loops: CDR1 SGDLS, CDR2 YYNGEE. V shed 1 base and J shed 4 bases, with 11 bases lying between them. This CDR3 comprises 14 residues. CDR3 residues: CASSVTAGAYGYTF. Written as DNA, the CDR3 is TGTGCCAGCAGCGTAACGGCGGGGGCCTATGGCTACACCTTC.

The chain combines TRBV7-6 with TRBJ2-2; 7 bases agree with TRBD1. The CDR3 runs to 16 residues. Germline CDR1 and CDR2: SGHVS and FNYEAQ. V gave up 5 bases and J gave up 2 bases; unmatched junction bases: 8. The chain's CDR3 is CASSQARQGNTGELFF. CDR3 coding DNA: TGTGCCAGCAGCCAAGCCCGACAGGGTAACACCGGGGAGCTGTTTTTT.

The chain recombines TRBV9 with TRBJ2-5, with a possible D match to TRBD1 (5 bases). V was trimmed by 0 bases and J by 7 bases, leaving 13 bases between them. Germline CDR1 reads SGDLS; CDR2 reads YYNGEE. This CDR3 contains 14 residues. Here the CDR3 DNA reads TGTGCCAGCAGCGTAGAGGCAGGGCGTGGGACCCAGTACTTC. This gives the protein CASSVEAGRGTQYF.

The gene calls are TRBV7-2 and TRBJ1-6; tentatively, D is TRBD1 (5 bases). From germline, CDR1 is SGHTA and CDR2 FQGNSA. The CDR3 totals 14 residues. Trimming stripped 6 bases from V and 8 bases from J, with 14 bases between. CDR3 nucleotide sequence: TGTGCCAGCAGGTCGGGGGTAATCGATTCACCCCTCCACTTT. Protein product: CASRSGVIDSPLHF.

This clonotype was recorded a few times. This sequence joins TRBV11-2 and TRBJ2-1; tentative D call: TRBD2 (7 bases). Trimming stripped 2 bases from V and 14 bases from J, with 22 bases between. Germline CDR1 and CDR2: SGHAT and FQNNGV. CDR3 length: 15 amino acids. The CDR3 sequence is CASSLMSGGPSEEFF. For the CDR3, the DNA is TGTGCCAGCAGCTTAATGTCGGGGGGCCCCTCGGAGGAGTTCTTC.

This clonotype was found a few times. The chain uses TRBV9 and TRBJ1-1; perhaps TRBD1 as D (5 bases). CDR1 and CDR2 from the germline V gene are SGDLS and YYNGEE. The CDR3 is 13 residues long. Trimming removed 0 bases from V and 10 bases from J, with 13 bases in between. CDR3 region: CASSVGHLGGAFF. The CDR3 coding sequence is TGTGCCAGCAGCGTAGGACACCTGGGGGGAGCTTTCTTT. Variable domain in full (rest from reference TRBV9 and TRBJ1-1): DSGVTQTPKHLITATGQRVTLRCSPRSGDLSVYWYQQSLDQGLQFLIQYYNGEERAKGNILERFSAQQFPDLHSELNLSSLELGDSALYFCASSVGHLGGAFFGQGTRLTVV.

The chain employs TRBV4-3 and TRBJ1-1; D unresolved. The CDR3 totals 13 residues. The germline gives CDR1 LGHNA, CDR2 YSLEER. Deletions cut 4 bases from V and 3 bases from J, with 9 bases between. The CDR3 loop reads CASSRAFDTEAFF. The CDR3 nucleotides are TGCGCCAGCAGCCGAGCATTTGACACTGAAGCTTTCTTT.

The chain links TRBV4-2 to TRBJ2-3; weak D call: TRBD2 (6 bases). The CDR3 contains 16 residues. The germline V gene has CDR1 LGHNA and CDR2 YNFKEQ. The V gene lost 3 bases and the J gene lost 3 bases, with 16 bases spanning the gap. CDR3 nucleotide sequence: TGTGCCAGCAGCCAGGCGGGAATTGAGGGGACAGATACGCAGTATTTT. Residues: CASSQAGIEGTDTQYF.

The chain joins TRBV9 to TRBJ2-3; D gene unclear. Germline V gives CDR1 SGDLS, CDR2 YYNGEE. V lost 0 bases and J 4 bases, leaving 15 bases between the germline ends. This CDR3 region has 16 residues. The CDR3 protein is CASSVAGQLSADTQYF. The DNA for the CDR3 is TGTGCCAGCAGCGTAGCTGGCCAACTTTCGGCAGATACGCAGTATTTT.

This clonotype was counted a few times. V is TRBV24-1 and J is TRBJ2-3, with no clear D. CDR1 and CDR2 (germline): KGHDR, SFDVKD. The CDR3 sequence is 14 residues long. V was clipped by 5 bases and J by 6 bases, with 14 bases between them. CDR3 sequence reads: CATSVGFGSDTQYF. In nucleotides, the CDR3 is TGTGCCACCAGTGTGGGTTTTGGGTCCGATACGCAGTATTTT.

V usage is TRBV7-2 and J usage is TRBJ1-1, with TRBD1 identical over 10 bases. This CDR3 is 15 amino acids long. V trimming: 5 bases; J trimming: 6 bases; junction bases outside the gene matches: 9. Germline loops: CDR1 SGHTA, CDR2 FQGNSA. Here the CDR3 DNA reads TGTGCCAGCAGCCCCCCGGGACAGGGGATAGCTGAAGCTTTCTTT. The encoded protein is CASSPPGQGIAEAFF.

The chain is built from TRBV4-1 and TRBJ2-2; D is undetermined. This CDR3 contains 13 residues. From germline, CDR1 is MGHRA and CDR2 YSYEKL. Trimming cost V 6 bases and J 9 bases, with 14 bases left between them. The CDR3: CASRFPAERELFF. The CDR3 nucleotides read TGCGCCAGCAGGTTCCCAGCTGAGAGGGAGCTGTTTTTT.

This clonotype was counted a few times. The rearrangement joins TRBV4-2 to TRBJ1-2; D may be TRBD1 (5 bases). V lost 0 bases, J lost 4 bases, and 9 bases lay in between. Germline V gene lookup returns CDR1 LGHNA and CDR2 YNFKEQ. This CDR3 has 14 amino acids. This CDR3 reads CASSQEGRAYGYTF. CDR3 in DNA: TGTGCCAGCAGCCAAGAGGGCAGGGCCTATGGCTACACCTTC.

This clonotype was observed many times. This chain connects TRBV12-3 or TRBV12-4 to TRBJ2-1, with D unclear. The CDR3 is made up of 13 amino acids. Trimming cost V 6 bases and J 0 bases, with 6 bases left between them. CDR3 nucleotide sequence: TGTGCCAGCAGCGCGGCCTCCTACAATGAGCAGTTCTTC. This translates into CASSAASYNEQFF.

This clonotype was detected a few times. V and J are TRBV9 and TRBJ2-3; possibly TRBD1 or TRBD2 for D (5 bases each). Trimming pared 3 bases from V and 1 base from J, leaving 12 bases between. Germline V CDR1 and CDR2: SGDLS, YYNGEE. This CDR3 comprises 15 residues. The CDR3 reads CASSARGVGTDTQYF. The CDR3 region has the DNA TGTGCCAGCAGCGCGAGGGGCGTTGGCACAGATACGCAGTATTTT.

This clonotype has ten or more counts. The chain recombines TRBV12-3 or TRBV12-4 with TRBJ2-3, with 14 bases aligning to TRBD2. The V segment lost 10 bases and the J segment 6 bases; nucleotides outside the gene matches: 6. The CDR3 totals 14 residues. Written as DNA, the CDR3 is TGTGCCACCCGACTAGCGGGGGGGCCGGATACGCAGTATTTT. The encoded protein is CATRLAGGPDTQYF.